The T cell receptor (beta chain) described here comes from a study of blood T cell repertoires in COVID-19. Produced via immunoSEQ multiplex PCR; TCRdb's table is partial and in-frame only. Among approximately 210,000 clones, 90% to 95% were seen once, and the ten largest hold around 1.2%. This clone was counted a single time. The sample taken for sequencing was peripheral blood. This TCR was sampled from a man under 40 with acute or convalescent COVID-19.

The CDR3 spells CASSFPSVGGRSGYTF. The CDR3 coding sequence is TGTGCCAGCAGCTTCCCCTCTGTCGGGGGGCGCTCTGGCTACACCTTC. J is TRBJ1-2 and V is TRBV5-4; D might be TRBD1 (6 bases). Trimming left V 2 bases short and J 7 bases short, with 21 bases between. Germline CDR1 is SGHNT and CDR2 is YYREEE (reference sequence). This CDR3 has 16 amino acids.